This T cell receptor (beta chain) comes out of a study of blood T cells in healthy people across ages. Study-level findings and limits: A roughly linear fall in TCR beta diversity per million T cells was seen with increasing age.

As to this clonotype: What it recognizes is unknown.

Sample-barcoded 5' priming and a J-beta primer mix drove a second PCR of roughly 7 to 11 cycles. In TCRdb, the 5' RACE reads were re-called with MiXCR into one record per CDR3 protein. The profile shows some 1.5 million distinct CDR3 sequences, 28% of them singletons. From germline, CDR1 is DFQATT and CDR2 SNEGSKA (reference sequence). The V gene lost 5 bases and the J gene lost 7 bases, with 27 bases spanning the gap. The CDR3 extends over 17 amino acids. This sequence originates from a woman in her 30s in good health. The chain combines TRBV20-1 with TRBJ2-1, with D possibly called TRBD1 or TRBD2 (5 bases each). Sequenced input: blood. The CDR3 is CSAPTNSDWDGKNEQFF. DNA for the CDR3: TGCAGTGCTCCCACAAATTCCGACTGGGACGGGAAAAATGAGCAGTTCTTC.